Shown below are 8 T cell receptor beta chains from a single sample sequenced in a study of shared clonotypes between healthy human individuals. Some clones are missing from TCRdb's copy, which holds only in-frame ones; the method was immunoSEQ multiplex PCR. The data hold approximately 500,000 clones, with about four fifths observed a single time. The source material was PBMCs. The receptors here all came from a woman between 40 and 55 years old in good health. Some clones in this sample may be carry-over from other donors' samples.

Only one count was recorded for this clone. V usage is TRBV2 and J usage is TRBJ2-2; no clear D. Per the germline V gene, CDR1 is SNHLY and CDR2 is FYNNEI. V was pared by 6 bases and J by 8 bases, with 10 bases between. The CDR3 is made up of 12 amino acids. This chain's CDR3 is CASRVGVGELFF. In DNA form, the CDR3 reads TGTGCCAGCAGAGTTGGGGTGGGGGAGCTGTTTTTT.

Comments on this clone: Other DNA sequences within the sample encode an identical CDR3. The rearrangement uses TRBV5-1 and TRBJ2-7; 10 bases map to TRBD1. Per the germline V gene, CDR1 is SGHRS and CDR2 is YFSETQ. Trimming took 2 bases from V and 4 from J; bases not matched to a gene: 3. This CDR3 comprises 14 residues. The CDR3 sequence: CASSFGQGGYEQYF. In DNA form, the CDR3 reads TGCGCCAGCAGCTTCGGACAGGGGGGTTACGAGCAGTACTTC.

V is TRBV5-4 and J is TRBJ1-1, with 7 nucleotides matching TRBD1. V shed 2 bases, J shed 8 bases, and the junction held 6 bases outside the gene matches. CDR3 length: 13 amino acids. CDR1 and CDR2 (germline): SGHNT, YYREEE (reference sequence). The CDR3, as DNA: TGTGCCAGCAGCTTTGGAAGGGACAGCGAAGCTTTCTTT. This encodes CASSFGRDSEAFF.

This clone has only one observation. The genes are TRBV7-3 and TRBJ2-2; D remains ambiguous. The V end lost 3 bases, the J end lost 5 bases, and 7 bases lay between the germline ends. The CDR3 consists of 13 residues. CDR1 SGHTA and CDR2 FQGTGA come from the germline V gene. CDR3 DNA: TGTGCCAGCAGCTTTACAGAGACCGGGGAGCTGTTTTTT. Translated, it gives CASSFTETGELFF. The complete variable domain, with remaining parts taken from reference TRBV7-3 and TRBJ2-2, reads GAGVSQTPSNKVTEKGKYVELRCDPISGHTALYWYRQSLGQGPEFLIYFQGTGAADDSGLPNDRFFAVRPEGSVSTLKIQRTERGDSAVYLCASSFTETGELFFGEGSRLTVL.

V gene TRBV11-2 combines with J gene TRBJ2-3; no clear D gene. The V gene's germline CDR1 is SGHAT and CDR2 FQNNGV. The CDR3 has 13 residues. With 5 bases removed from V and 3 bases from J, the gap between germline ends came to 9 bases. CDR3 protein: CASSTLRTDTQYF. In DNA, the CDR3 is TGTGCCAGCAGCACCCTTCGGACAGATACGCAGTATTTT.

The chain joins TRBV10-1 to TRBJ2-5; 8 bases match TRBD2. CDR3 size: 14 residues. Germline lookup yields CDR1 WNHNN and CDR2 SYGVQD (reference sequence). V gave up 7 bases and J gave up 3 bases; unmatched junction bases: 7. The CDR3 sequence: CASTFTSGKETQYF. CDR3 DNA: TGCGCCAGCACTTTCACTAGCGGTAAAGAGACCCAGTACTTC.

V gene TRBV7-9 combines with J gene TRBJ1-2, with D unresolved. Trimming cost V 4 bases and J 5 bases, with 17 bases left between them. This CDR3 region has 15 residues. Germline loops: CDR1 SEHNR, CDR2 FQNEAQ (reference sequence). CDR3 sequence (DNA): TGTGCCAGCAGCTACACCTTTGCGGATACGTATGGCTACACCTTC. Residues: CASSYTFADTYGYTF.

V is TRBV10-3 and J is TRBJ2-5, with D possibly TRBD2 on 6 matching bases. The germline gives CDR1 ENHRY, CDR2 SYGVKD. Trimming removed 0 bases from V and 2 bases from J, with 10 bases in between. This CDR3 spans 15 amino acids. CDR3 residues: CAISESGGVQETQYF. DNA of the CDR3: TGTGCCATCAGTGAGTCGGGGGGAGTACAAGAGACCCAGTACTTC.